This is a list of T cell receptor beta chains from one sample in a study of T cell repertoires in cytomegalovirus infection. MiXCR was run by TCRdb on the reads, yielding one entry per CDR3 protein. The sample shows about 890,000 distinct CDR3 sequences, approximately 33% of them seen only once. Their antigen targets remain unknown. Source: cultured CD8+ T cells from PBMCs, taken from culture after CMV antigen stimulation. The source is a human donor in good health (CMV status not recorded). Some clones in this sample may be carry-over from other donors' samples. The CDR3 runs from the conserved cysteine through the conserved F or W. D genes are given only for firm matches. The listing skips clone size in some rows; elsewhere it reads once, few, many or a size class.

D gene: .
J gene: TRBJ1-2
clone size: many
V gene: TRBV7-6
CDR3 protein: CASSLPGTGYGYTF
CDR3 DNA: TGTGCCAGCAGCTTACCCGGGACGGGGTATGGCTACACCTTC

D gene: TRBD2
J gene: TRBJ2-7
clone size: .
V gene: TRBV9
CDR3 protein: CASSLWSSGSYEQYF
CDR3 DNA: TGTGCCAGCAGCCTCTGGTCTAGCGGCTCCTACGAGCAGTACTTC

D gene: .
J gene: TRBJ1-2
clone size: .
V gene: TRBV7-9
CDR3 protein: CASSFLDSYGYTF
CDR3 DNA: TGTGCCAGCAGTTTCCTGGACAGCTATGGCTACACCTTC

D gene: .
J gene: TRBJ1-1
clone size: .
V gene: TRBV7-3
CDR3 protein: CASSLRDKNTEAFF
CDR3 DNA: TGTGCCAGCAGCTTAAGAGACAAGAACACTGAAGCTTTCTTT

D gene: .
J gene: TRBJ2-1
clone size: .
V gene: TRBV15
CDR3 protein: CATSRLSGGGQEQFF
CDR3 DNA: TGTGCCACCAGCAGACTTTCTGGGGGGGGGCAAGAGCAGTTCTTC

D gene: TRBD1
J gene: TRBJ1-2
clone size: once
V gene: TRBV6-5
CDR3 protein: CASRRDRTNYGYTF
CDR3 DNA: TGTGCCAGCAGGAGGGACAGAACCAACTATGGCTACACCTTC

D gene: TRBD1
J gene: TRBJ2-4
clone size: many
V gene: TRBV12-3/TRBV12-4
CDR3 protein: CASSHQGAAKNIQYF
CDR3 DNA: TGTGCCAGCAGTCATCAGGGGGCTGCCAAAAACATTCAGTACTTC

D gene: .
J gene: TRBJ2-3
clone size: many
V gene: TRBV7-9
CDR3 protein: CASSLARGEDTQYF
CDR3 DNA: TGTGCCAGCAGCTTAGCGCGGGGAGAAGATACGCAGTATTTT

D gene: TRBD2
J gene: TRBJ2-1
clone size: few
V gene: TRBV6-2/TRBV6-3
CDR3 protein: CASSPLPTSGGRGEQFF
CDR3 DNA: TGTGCCAGCAGTCCCCTCCCGACTAGCGGGGGGCGAGGCGAGCAGTTCTTC

D gene: .
J gene: TRBJ1-2
clone size: .
V gene: TRBV15
CDR3 protein: CAIRTAKGYTF
CDR3 DNA: TGTGCCATCAGGACAGCAAAGGGCTACACCTTC

D gene: .
J gene: TRBJ2-1
clone size: .
V gene: TRBV15
CDR3 protein: CATSREWVFEQFF
CDR3 DNA: TGTGCCACCAGCAGAGAATGGGTATTTGAGCAGTTCTTC

D gene: .
J gene: TRBJ1-2
clone size: .
V gene: TRBV20-1
CDR3 protein: CSDRASNYGYTF
CDR3 DNA: TGCAGTGACAGGGCTTCTAACTATGGCTACACCTTC

D gene: .
J gene: TRBJ1-5
clone size: .
V gene: TRBV6-5
CDR3 protein: CASSYSNSSATNQPQHF
CDR3 DNA: TGTGCCAGCAGTTACTCGAATTCATCCGCCACCAATCAGCCCCAGCATTTT

D gene: .
J gene: TRBJ1-1
clone size: .
V gene: TRBV4-1
CDR3 protein: CASSQDPLWGNTEAFF
CDR3 DNA: TGCGCCAGCAGCCAAGATCCTTTGTGGGGCAACACTGAAGCTTTCTTT

D gene: .
J gene: TRBJ2-1
clone size: .
V gene: TRBV20-1
CDR3 protein: CSARQADSPYNEQFF
CDR3 DNA: TGCAGTGCTAGACAAGCGGACAGTCCCTACAATGAGCAGTTCTTC

D gene: .
J gene: TRBJ2-5
clone size: .
V gene: TRBV7-6
CDR3 protein: CASSPPRGREETQYF
CDR3 DNA: TGTGCCAGCAGCCCTCCCCGAGGCAGGGAAGAGACCCAGTACTTC

D gene: .
J gene: TRBJ1-2
clone size: .
V gene: TRBV7-8
CDR3 protein: CASSSESGLDIYGYTF
CDR3 DNA: TGTGCCAGCAGCTCCGAGTCTGGGCTCGATATCTATGGCTACACCTTC

D gene: TRBD2
J gene: TRBJ2-1
clone size: few
V gene: TRBV7-6
CDR3 protein: CASSFSSGGAHNEQFF
CDR3 DNA: TGTGCCAGCAGCTTTTCTAGCGGGGGGGCCCACAATGAGCAGTTCTTC

D gene: .
J gene: TRBJ1-2
clone size: few
V gene: TRBV15
CDR3 protein: CATSRIGRSNYGYTF
CDR3 DNA: TGTGCCACCAGCAGAATTGGGCGAAGCAACTATGGCTACACCTTC

D gene: TRBD2
J gene: TRBJ2-5
clone size: .
V gene: TRBV6-5
CDR3 protein: CASSYQTSGAPPETQYF
CDR3 DNA: TGTGCCAGCAGTTATCAGACTAGCGGGGCTCCCCCGGAGACCCAGTACTTC

D gene: .
J gene: TRBJ1-2
clone size: few
V gene: TRBV7-9
CDR3 protein: CASSPNRNYTF
CDR3 DNA: TGTGCCAGCAGCCCCAATAGAAACTACACCTTC

D gene: .
J gene: TRBJ2-3
clone size: .
V gene: TRBV2
CDR3 protein: CASSEIAELSKDTQYF
CDR3 DNA: TGTGCCAGCAGTGAGATCGCAGAACTCTCCAAGGATACGCAGTATTTT

D gene: .
J gene: TRBJ1-4
clone size: few
V gene: TRBV10-3
CDR3 protein: CATWGAGGKLFF
CDR3 DNA: TGTGCCACCTGGGGAGCCGGGGGAAAACTGTTTTTT

D gene: .
J gene: TRBJ2-7
clone size: .
V gene: TRBV20-1
CDR3 protein: CSAGGGTGDYEQYF
CDR3 DNA: TGCAGTGCTGGCGGGGGAACAGGGGACTACGAGCAGTACTTC